This TCR beta chain is drawn from a study of blood T cell repertoires in COVID-19. Study-level background: Samples came from the United States, Italy and Spain, spanning acute and convalescent COVID-19. Nucleic acid was either cDNA or gDNA, and it came from T cells, B-cell-depleted T cells, or PBMCs.

This clone was counted between two and nine times. The germline CDR1 and CDR2 sequences are SEHNR and FQNEAQ (reference sequence). This CDR3 is 15 amino acids long. The ends lost 5 bases at V and 2 bases at J; junction bases unmatched: 9. Authors' methods: The assay estimated nucleated cells by amplifying reference gene primers. Sequencing was performed with immunoSEQ multiplex PCR; in TCRdb, only in-frame clones are kept and a portion is missing. V, J and clone size were drawn from that table, and D and trimming were deduced from the DNA. The data contain some 270,000 clones, about 89% of them singletons.

V usage is TRBV7-9 and J usage is TRBJ2-7; 7 nucleotides match TRBD1. The clonotype was recovered from a man in his forties with active or convalescent COVID-19. The sequenced sample consisted of peripheral blood. CDR3 sequence reads: CASSPEGDRAYEQYF. The DNA for the CDR3 is TGTGCCAGCAGCCCAGAGGGGGACAGAGCCTACGAGCAGTACTTC.